These 30 T cell receptor beta chains were sequenced from one sample in a study of tumor-infiltrating lymphocytes in localized non-small cell lung cancer. The data were produced by immunoSEQ multiplex PCR, yet TCRdb's version contains in-frame clones alone and is incomplete. The repertoire holds about 7,600 clones, with 70% to 80% as singletons. The sequenced sample consisted of lung tumor tissue. Receptor source: a human donor with non-small cell lung cancer.

This sequence joins TRBV29-1 and TRBJ2-2; weak D call: TRBD1 (5 bases). CDR1 is SQVTM and CDR2 is ANQGSEA in the germline V gene. V was pared by 7 bases and J by 4 bases, with 16 bases between. CDR3 length: 14 residues. The CDR3 sequence is CSARRGGGTGELFF. The CDR3, as DNA: TGCAGCGCACGAAGGGGTGGTGGCACCGGGGAGCTGTTTTTT.

This clone occurred a few times. This chain connects TRBV5-1 to TRBJ2-5, with 8 bases that match TRBD1. The germline V gene encodes CDR1 SGHRS and CDR2 YFSETQ. This CDR3 spans 15 amino acids. Germline trimming cut 5 bases from V and 6 bases from J; bases unmatched to any gene: 12. CDR3: CASRLADRAGQTQYF. The DNA of the CDR3 is TGCGCCAGCAGACTCGCGGACAGGGCGGGACAGACCCAGTACTTC.

This clone was recorded a few times. V is TRBV30 and J is TRBJ1-1; D remains unclear. V lost 1 base and J 7 bases, leaving 7 bases between the germline ends. CDR3 length: 11 amino acids. Germline V lookup: CDR1 GTSNPN, CDR2 SVGIG (reference sequence). The CDR3 spells CAWSGRFEAFF. The CDR3 DNA follows: TGTGCCTGGAGTGGTAGGTTTGAAGCTTTCTTT.

In the case of this clone: Mismatch with germline at one junction end may stem from a read error. This chain links TRBV27 with TRBJ1-2, with 10 bases that match TRBD1. CDR3 length: 15 amino acids. Germline V lookup: CDR1 MNHEY, CDR2 SMNVEV (reference sequence). The CDR3 region is CASSSETGGFNGYTF. The CDR3 coding sequence is TGTGCCAGCAGTTCAGAGACAGGGGGCTTTAATGGCTACACTTTC.

The sample holds a few counts of this clone. The chain has TRBV4-1 and TRBJ1-1, with D unresolved. Germline CDR1 reads MGHRA; CDR2 reads YSYEKL. The V and J ends lost 0 bases and 4 bases respectively, with 12 bases between them. The CDR3 covers 15 residues. The CDR3 spells CASSQDYPRGTEAFF. The CDR3 DNA is TGCGCCAGCAGCCAAGATTATCCCCGAGGCACTGAAGCTTTCTTT.

V gene TRBV19 combines with J gene TRBJ2-5; tentatively, D is TRBD1 or TRBD2 (6 bases each). The CDR3 has 14 amino acids. V dropped 3 bases and J dropped 5 bases, with 13 bases sitting between them. CDR1 and CDR2 (germline): LNHDA, SQIVND (reference sequence). The CDR3 region has the DNA TGTGCCAGTAGTATTCGGGGGCTCGGGGAGACCCAGTACTTC. Its protein is CASSIRGLGETQYF.

J is TRBJ1-1 and V is TRBV7-9; D not certain. Germline-derived CDR1 and CDR2 are SEHNR and FQNEAQ (reference sequence). CDR3 length: 14 amino acids. Trimming took 2 bases from V and 4 from J, leaving 11 bases between them. The CDR3 DNA is TGTGCCAGCAGCTTACGGCCTTTAACCACTGAAGCTTTCTTT. Translation: CASSLRPLTTEAFF.

The chain employs TRBV9 and TRBJ2-2; D ambiguous. In germline, CDR1 is SGDLS, CDR2 YYNGEE. This CDR3 region has 16 residues. V lost 0 bases and J 4 bases, leaving 13 bases between the germline ends. The CDR3, as DNA: TGTGCCAGCAGCGTAGAATTTCTACCTGGCACCGGGGAGCTGTTTTTT. This translates into CASSVEFLPGTGELFF.

In its sample, this clone ranks as large. The V call is TRBV27, the J call TRBJ1-2, with D tentatively TRBD1 (5 bases). Germline V CDR1 and CDR2: MNHEY, SMNVEV (reference sequence). V was trimmed by 4 bases and J by 8 bases, leaving 14 bases between them. The CDR3 is 13 amino acids. The CDR3 DNA sequence: TGTGCCAGCAGTTCAGGGCAGGGAAGAGGCTACACCTTC. Protein sequence: CASSSGQGRGYTF.

This clone was observed a single time. The rearrangement links TRBV10-3 to TRBJ2-2, with TRBD1 matching over 7 bases. The germline CDR1 and CDR2 sequences are ENHRY and SYGVKD. Trimming took 8 bases from V and 3 from J; bases not matched to a gene: 3. CDR3 size: 13 residues. Here the CDR3 reads CAILGQDTGELFF. Written as DNA, the CDR3 is TGTGCCATCCTAGGACAGGACACCGGGGAGCTGTTTTTT.

The V gene is TRBV11-2, the J gene TRBJ1-1, with D hard to call. The V gene lost 7 bases and the J gene lost 6 bases, with 15 bases spanning the gap. This CDR3 region has 13 residues. The germline CDR1 and CDR2 sequences are SGHAT and FQNNGV. The CDR3 sequence is CASTLTRFPEAFF. The CDR3 DNA follows: TGTGCCAGCACCCTCACCCGATTCCCTGAAGCTTTCTTT.

The V gene is TRBV7-9, the J gene TRBJ1-1; perhaps TRBD1 as D (5 bases). This CDR3 has 15 residues. Trimming pared 5 bases from V and 2 bases from J, leaving 15 bases between. Germline-derived CDR1 and CDR2 are SEHNR and FQNEAQ (reference sequence). The CDR3 loop is CASSVGVMGNTEAFF. In nucleotides, the CDR3 is TGTGCCAGCAGCGTGGGGGTGATGGGAAACACTGAAGCTTTCTTT.

V and J are TRBV14 and TRBJ2-5; 7 nucleotides match TRBD1. CDR1 SGHDN and CDR2 FVKESK come from the germline V gene. V trimming: 4 bases; J trimming: 2 bases; junction bases outside the gene matches: 7. This CDR3 has 15 residues. The CDR3 loop is CASSPLGQRQETQYF. In DNA form, the CDR3 reads TGTGCCAGCAGCCCCCTGGGACAGAGACAAGAGACCCAGTACTTC. The full variable domain, in which reference TRBV14 and TRBJ2-5 provide the parts outside the CDR3, is EAGVTQFPSHSVIEKGQTVTLRCDPISGHDNLYWYRRVMGKEIKFLLHFVKESKQDESGMPNNRFLAERTGGTYSTLKVQPAELEDSGVYFCASSPLGQRQETQYFGPGTRLLVL.

This chain joins TRBV29-1 and TRBJ1-2; D ambiguous. From germline, CDR1 is SQVTM and CDR2 ANQGSEA. V lost 2 bases to trimming and J lost 7 bases, with 8 bases between them. The CDR3 is made up of 11 amino acids. CDR3 coding DNA: TGCAGCGTTGAACCTGGGAGTGGCTACACCTTC. Residues: CSVEPGSGYTF.

This sequence joins TRBV10-3 and TRBJ2-2; the match to TRBD1 covers 8 bases. The CDR3 runs to 16 residues. V lost 0 bases, J lost 2 bases, and 2 bases stayed unmatched. CDR1 is ENHRY, CDR2 SYGVKD, per germline. CDR3 in DNA: TGTGCCATCAGTGAGTCGGGACAGGTTAACACCGGGGAGCTGTTTTTT. Its protein is CAISESGQVNTGELFF.

V gene TRBV14 combines with J gene TRBJ2-7; D remains unclear. Per the germline V gene, CDR1 is SGHDN and CDR2 is FVKESK. Trimming cost V 3 bases and J 3 bases, with 6 bases left between them. The CDR3 totals 12 residues. CDR3 nucleotide sequence: TGTGCCAGCAGCCATATTGACTACGAGCAGTACTTC. This encodes CASSHIDYEQYF. The variable domain in full, completed from reference TRBV14 and TRBJ2-7, reads EAGVTQFPSHSVIEKGQTVTLRCDPISGHDNLYWYRRVMGKEIKFLLHFVKESKQDESGMPNNRFLAERTGGTYSTLKVQPAELEDSGVYFCASSHIDYEQYFGPGTRLTVT.

The chain combines TRBV5-5 with TRBJ2-5; the D gene is possibly TRBD2 (5 bases). Per the germline V gene, CDR1 is SGHKS and CDR2 is YYEKEE (reference sequence). V was cut by 0 bases and J by 9 bases, with 15 bases left in between. The CDR3 runs to 14 residues. CDR3 DNA sequence: TGTGCCAGCAGCTTGGGAGGAGTGGGGAGCTCCCAGTACTTC. Translating gives CASSLGGVGSSQYF.

This sequence joins TRBV30 and TRBJ2-6; no reliable D call. This CDR3 is 15 amino acids long. V was cut by 8 bases and J by 2 bases, with 16 bases left in between. Germline CDR1 reads GTSNPN; CDR2 reads SVGIG (reference sequence). CDR3 protein: CAAIVGPPGANVLTF. The DNA of the CDR3 is TGTGCCGCCATTGTGGGCCCTCCTGGGGCCAACGTCCTGACTTTC.

This clone was recorded a few times. The genes are TRBV5-4 and TRBJ2-1, with D maybe TRBD2 (6 bases). Trimming took 0 bases from V and 9 from J, leaving 16 bases between them. This CDR3 is built from 15 residues. Germline-derived CDR1 and CDR2 are SGHNT and YYREEE (reference sequence). The CDR3 nucleotides read TGTGCCAGCAGCTTGGAGGGGCTATGGGGAGGTGAGCAGTTCTTC. It specifies CASSLEGLWGGEQFF.

This clone came up a few times. The V gene is TRBV30, the J gene TRBJ2-1, with D perhaps TRBD1 or TRBD2 (5 bases each). Germline CDR1 GTSNPN, CDR2 SVGIG (reference sequence). This CDR3 is built from 13 residues. The CDR3 loop reads CARDVSSYNEQFF. The DNA for the CDR3 is TGTGCTAGGGACGTGAGCTCCTACAATGAGCAGTTCTTC.

The chain uses TRBV6-5 and TRBJ2-1, with a tentative D call TRBD1 (5 bases). The CDR3 runs to 15 residues. With 3 bases removed from V and 0 bases from J, the gap between germline ends came to 9 bases. The V gene's germline CDR1 is MNHEY and CDR2 SVGAGI. The CDR3 DNA follows: TGTGCCAGCAGTTATACAGGAAGCTCCTACAATGAGCAGTTCTTC. Its translation is CASSYTGSSYNEQFF.

This clone was detected once. The chain recombines TRBV11-2 with TRBJ1-5; D is unclear. V lost 0 bases and J 7 bases, leaving 13 bases between the germline ends. Germline V CDR1 and CDR2: SGHAT, FQNNGV. The CDR3 length is 15 residues. CDR3 nucleotide sequence: TGTGCCAGCAGCTTAGAGCCGGGGTCGACGCAGCCCCAGCATTTT. This codes for CASSLEPGSTQPQHF.

The gene calls are TRBV15 and TRBJ2-7; a possible D gene is TRBD2 (6 bases). Trimming shortened V by 1 base and J by 5 bases, and 15 bases separated the two germline ends. The CDR3 spans 15 residues. Germline lookup yields CDR1 LNHNV and CDR2 YYDKDF (reference sequence). The CDR3 region has the DNA TGTGCCACCAGCAGAGGGAGGGCGGAAATCGACGAGCAGTACTTC. Its translation is CATSRGRAEIDEQYF.

V gene TRBV19 combines with J gene TRBJ2-7, with 11 positions matching TRBD1. The V gene end was trimmed by 6 bases and the J gene end by 4 bases; junction bases not matched to a gene: 8. CDR1 and CDR2 (germline): LNHDA, SQIVND (reference sequence). This CDR3 is 15 amino acids long. CDR3: CASSPPGTGGYEQYF. The CDR3, as DNA: TGTGCCAGTAGCCCCCCCGGGACAGGGGGGTACGAGCAGTACTTC.

J is TRBJ2-7 and V is TRBV27; weak D call: TRBD1 (6 bases). The CDR3 length is 14 residues. The V and J ends lost 3 bases and 5 bases respectively, with 14 bases between them. Per germline, CDR1 MNHEY and CDR2 SMNVEV (reference sequence). The CDR3 nucleotides are TGTGCCAGCAGTTTGGTGGACAGCTTAGACGAGCAGTACTTC. This encodes CASSLVDSLDEQYF.

V is TRBV11-1 and J is TRBJ2-7, with a weak D call TRBD2 (6 bases). With 5 bases removed from V and 2 bases from J, the gap between germline ends came to 13 bases. CDR3 length: 14 residues. Germline lookup yields CDR1 SGHAT and CDR2 FQDESV (reference sequence). DNA of the CDR3: TGTGCCAGCAGCGCCCTTAGCGGAGCCTACGAGCAGTACTTC. Protein sequence: CASSALSGAYEQYF.

This rearrangement joins TRBV7-9 to TRBJ2-5; tentatively, D is TRBD2 (6 bases). The CDR3 contains 13 residues. CDR1 SEHNR and CDR2 FQNEAQ come from the germline V gene (reference sequence). Between the trimmed V and J ends, which lost 5 bases and 3 bases, there was a span of 10 bases. In nucleotides, the CDR3 is TGTGCCAGCAGCAATCCGGGAGAAGAGACCCAGTACTTC. Amino acid sequence: CASSNPGEETQYF.

The J gene is TRBJ2-3, the V gene TRBV7-3, with D unresolved. The CDR3 sequence is 13 residues long. Germline V gene sequence: CDR1 SGHTA, CDR2 FQGTGA. The V gene lost 1 base and the J gene lost 4 bases, with 6 bases spanning the gap. In DNA form, the CDR3 reads TGTGCCAGCAGCTTAAACTCGGCAGATACGCAGTATTTT. Its protein is CASSLNSADTQYF.

The gene calls are TRBV7-9 and TRBJ2-5, with D perhaps matching TRBD2 (5 bases). The CDR3 is made up of 13 amino acids. Germline V gene sequence: CDR1 SEHNR, CDR2 FQNEAQ (reference sequence). The V end lost 5 bases, the J end lost 0 bases, and 7 bases lay between the germline ends. CDR3 nucleotides: TGTGCCAGCAGCCGGACTTACCAAGAGACCCAGTACTTC. It codes for CASSRTYQETQYF. Using reference TRBV7-9 and TRBJ2-5 for the parts outside the CDR3, the full variable domain is DTGVSQNPRHKITKRGQNVTFRCDPISEHNRLYWYRQTLGQGPEFLTYFQNEAQLEKSRLLSDRFSAERPKGSFSTLEIQRTEQGDSAMYLCASSRTYQETQYFGPGTRLLVL.

This chain links TRBV11-1 with TRBJ2-3; 15 bases match TRBD2. V shed 5 bases, J shed 4 bases, and the junction held 7 bases outside the gene matches. Per germline, CDR1 SGHAT and CDR2 FQDESV (reference sequence). This CDR3 contains 17 residues. CDR3 amino acids: CASSPGLAGGNADTQYF. CDR3 DNA sequence: TGTGCCAGCAGCCCGGGACTAGCGGGAGGTAACGCAGATACGCAGTATTTT.